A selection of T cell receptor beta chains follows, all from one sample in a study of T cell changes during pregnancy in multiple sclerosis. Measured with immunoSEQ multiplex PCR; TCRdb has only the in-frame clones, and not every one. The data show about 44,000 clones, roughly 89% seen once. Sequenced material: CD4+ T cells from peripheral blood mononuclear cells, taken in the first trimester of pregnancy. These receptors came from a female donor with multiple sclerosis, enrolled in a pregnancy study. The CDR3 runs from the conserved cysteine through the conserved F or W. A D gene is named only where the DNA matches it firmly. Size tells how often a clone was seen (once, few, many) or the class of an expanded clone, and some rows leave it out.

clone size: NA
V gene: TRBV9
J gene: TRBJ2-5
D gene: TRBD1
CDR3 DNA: TGTGCCAGCAGCGGACGACAGGGGCGAGAGACCCAGTACTTC
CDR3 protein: CASSGRQGRETQYF

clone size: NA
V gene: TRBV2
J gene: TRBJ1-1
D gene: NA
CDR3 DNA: TGTGCCAGCAGACTGGGGGGGGCTAGGAACACTGAAGCTTTCTTT
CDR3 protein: CASRLGGARNTEAFF

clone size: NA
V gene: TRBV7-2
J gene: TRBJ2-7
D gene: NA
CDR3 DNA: TGTGCCAGCAGCTTTGGGTCGAGGGAGCAGTACTTC
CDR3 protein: CASSFGSREQYF

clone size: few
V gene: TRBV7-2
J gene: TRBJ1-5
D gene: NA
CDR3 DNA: TGTGCCAGCAGCCCCCCCGGGACACGGAGGCAGCCCCAGCATTTT
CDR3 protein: CASSPPGTRRQPQHF

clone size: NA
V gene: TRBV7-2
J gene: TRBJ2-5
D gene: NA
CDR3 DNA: TGTGCCAGCAGTACCTACTCGGTTGAGCAAGAGACCCAGTACTTC
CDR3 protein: CASSTYSVEQETQYF

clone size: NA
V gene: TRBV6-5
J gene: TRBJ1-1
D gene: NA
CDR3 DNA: TGTGCCAGCAGTTACTCGCGGGATGGTACTGAAGCTTTCTTT
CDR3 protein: CASSYSRDGTEAFF

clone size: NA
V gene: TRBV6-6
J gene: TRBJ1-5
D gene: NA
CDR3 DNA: TGTGCCAGCAGTATGGGGAGGAGCGGGAATCAGCCCCAGCATTTT
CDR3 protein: CASSMGRSGNQPQHF

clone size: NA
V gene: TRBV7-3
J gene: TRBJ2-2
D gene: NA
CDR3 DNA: TGTGCCAGCAGCTTAAATCCCCCGGGATTCGGGCCTACCGGGGAGCTGTTTTTT
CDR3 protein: CASSLNPPGFGPTGELFF

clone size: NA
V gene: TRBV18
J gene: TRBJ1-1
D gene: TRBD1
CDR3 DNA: TGTGCCAGCTCCCGGGACAGTCCTGAAGCTTTCTTT
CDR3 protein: CASSRDSPEAFF

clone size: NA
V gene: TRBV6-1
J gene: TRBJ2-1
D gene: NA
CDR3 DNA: TGTGCCAGCAGTGATATCTCCTACAATGAGCAGTTCTTC
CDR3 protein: CASSDISYNEQFF

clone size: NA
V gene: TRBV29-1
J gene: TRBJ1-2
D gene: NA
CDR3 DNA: TGCAGCGTTGTTGTGGGGCAAGGCTACACCTTC
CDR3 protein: CSVVVGQGYTF

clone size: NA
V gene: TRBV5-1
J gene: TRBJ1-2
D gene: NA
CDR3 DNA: TGCGCCAGCAGTGCGGGGGGAGGCTATGGCTACACCTTC
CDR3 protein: CASSAGGGYGYTF

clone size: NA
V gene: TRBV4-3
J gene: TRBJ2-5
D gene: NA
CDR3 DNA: TGCGCCAGCAGCCAAGATGCCAGGGCAGAGACCCAGTACTTC
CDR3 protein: CASSQDARAETQYF

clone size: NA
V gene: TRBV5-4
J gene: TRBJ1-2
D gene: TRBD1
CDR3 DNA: TGTGCCAGCAGCTACCCGACCGGGACAGGGTATGGCTACACCTTC
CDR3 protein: CASSYPTGTGYGYTF

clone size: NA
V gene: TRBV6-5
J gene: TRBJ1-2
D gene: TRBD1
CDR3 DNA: TGTGCCAGCATTAGGCTGGGACAGGGGGGCTACACCTTC
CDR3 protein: CASIRLGQGGYTF

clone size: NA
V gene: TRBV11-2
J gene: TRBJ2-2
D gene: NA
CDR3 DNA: TGTGCCAGCAGCCCTTGGGCCATTAACACCGGGGAGCTGTTTTTT
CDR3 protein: CASSPWAINTGELFF

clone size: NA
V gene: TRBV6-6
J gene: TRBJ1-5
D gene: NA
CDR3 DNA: TGTGCCAGCAGTTACGTAAATAGCAATCAGCCCCAGCATTTT
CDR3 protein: CASSYVNSNQPQHF

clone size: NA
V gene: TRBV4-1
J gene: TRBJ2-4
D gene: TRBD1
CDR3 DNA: TGCGCCAGCAGCCGAGATCCGGGACAGGGGGCAAACATTCAGTACTTC
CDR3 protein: CASSRDPGQGANIQYF

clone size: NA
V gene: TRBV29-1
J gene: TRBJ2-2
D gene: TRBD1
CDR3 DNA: TGCAGCGGGACAGGGAGTAGCACCGGGGAGCTGTTTTTT
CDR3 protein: CSGTGSSTGELFF

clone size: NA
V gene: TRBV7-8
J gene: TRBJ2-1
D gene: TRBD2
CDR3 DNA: TGTGCCAGCAGCTCATTCAGGGCGGGAGGGCGGAATGAGCAGTTCTTC
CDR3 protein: CASSSFRAGGRNEQFF

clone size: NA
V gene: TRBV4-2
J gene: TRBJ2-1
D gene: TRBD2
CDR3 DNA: TGTGCCAGCAGCCAAGATAAGCTAGCGGGCCTTACCAACAATGAGCAGTTCTTC
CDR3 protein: CASSQDKLAGLTNNEQFF

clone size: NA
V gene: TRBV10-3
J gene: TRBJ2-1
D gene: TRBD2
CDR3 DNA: TGTGCCATCAGTGAGATCCTAGCGGGAGGCCCCTACAATGAGCAGTTCTTC
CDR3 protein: CAISEILAGGPYNEQFF

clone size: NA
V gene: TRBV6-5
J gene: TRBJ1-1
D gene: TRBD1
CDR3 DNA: TGTGCCAGCAGACGGACAGGGGAATGGGCTTTCTTT
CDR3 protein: CASRRTGEWAFF

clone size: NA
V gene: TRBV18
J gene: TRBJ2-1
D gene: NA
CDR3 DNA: TGTGCCAGCTCACCAGTAGGGGGAAACAATGAGCAGTTCTTC
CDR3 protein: CASSPVGGNNEQFF

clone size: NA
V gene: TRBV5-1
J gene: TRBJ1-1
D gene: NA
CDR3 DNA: TGCGCCAGCAGCCCCGGGTCTTGGGACACTGAAGCTTTCTTT
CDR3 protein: CASSPGSWDTEAFF

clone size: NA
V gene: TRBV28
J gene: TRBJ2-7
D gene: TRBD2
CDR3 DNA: TGTGCCAGCAGTTTACGACAGAACTCCTTAGCGGGGGTCGAGCAGTACTTC
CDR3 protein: CASSLRQNSLAGVEQYF

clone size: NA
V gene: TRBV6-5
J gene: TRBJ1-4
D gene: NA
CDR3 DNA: TGTGCCAGCAGACCTTCCGGAGGGAATGAAAAACTGTTTTTT
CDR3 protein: CASRPSGGNEKLFF

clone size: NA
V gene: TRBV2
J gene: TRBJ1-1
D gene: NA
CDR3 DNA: TGTGCCAGCAGTTTGGATGGCGGGAACACTGAAGCTTTCTTT
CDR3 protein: CASSLDGGNTEAFF

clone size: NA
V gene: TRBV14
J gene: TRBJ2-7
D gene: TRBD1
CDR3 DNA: TGTGCCAGCAGCCAAGCCGGGACAGGGGTCGAGCAGTACTTC
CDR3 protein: CASSQAGTGVEQYF

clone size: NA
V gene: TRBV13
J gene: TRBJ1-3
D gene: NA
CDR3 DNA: TGTGCCAGCAGCCGCGATACTAACTCTGGAAACACCATATATTTT
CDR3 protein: CASSRDTNSGNTIYF

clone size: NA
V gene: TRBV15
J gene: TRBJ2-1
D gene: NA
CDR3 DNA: TGTGCCACCAGCAGAGTCCGGGATGAGCAGTTCTTC
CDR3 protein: CATSRVRDEQFF

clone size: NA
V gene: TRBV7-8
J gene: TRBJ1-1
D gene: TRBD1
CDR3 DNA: TGTGCCGGACGGGACAGCGGCCCGAACACTGAAGCTTTCTTT
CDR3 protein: CAGRDSGPNTEAFF

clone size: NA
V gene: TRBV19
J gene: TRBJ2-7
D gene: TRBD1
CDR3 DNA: TGTGCCAGTAGTCCCCAACAGGGGCTATCCTACGAGCAGTACTTC
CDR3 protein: CASSPQQGLSYEQYF

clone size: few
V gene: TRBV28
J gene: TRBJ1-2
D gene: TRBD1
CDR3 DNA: TGTGCCAGCAGTGGATACGACAGGGGGTTTGGCTATGGCTACACCTTC
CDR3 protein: CASSGYDRGFGYGYTF

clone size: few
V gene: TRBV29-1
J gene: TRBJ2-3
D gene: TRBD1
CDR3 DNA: TGCAGCGTTGAGTCCAGGGGGTTTGTAGATACGCAGTATTTT
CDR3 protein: CSVESRGFVDTQYF

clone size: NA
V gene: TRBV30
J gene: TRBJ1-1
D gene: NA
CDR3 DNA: TGTTTCCTATCAAACTCGTTAAACACTGAAGCTTTCTTT
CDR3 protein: CFLSNSLNTEAFF

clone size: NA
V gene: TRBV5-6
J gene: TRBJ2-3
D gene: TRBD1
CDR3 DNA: TGTGCCGTCTCCCTAACAGGGGCGGCCACAGATACGCAGTATTTT
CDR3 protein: CAVSLTGAATDTQYF

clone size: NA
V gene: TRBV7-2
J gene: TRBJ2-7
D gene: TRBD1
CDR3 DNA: TGTGCCAGCAGCTTAGTAGGACAGGGGGCGTACGAGCAGTACTTC
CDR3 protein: CASSLVGQGAYEQYF

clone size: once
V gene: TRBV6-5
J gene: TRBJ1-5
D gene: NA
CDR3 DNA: TGTGCCAGCAGCAGAGACAGAGTTCAGCCCCAGCATTTT
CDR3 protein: CASSRDRVQPQHF

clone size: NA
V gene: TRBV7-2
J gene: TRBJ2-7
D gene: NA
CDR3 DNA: TGTGCCAGCAGCACCAGCGGAGGATCCTACGAGCAGTACTTC
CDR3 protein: CASSTSGGSYEQYF

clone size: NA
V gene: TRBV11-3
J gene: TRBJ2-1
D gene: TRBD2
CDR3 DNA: TGTGCCAGCAGTCTAGCGGGAGGAGTCTACAATGAGCAGTTCTTC
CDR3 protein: CASSLAGGVYNEQFF